Listed here are 8 T cell receptor beta chains from one sample, sequenced in a study of blood T cell repertoires in COVID-19. Here immunoSEQ multiplex PCR was the method, and the copy in TCRdb shows in-frame clones only, minus some. The sample has over 120,000 clones, around 81% seen once. The sample was peripheral blood. All receptors derive from a human donor in a cohort sampled during active COVID-19.

This clone was observed a few times. The gene calls are TRBV7-3 and TRBJ2-7, with 13 positions matching TRBD2. Germline CDR1 is SGHTA and CDR2 is FQGTGA. This CDR3 region has 18 residues. Trimming cost V 5 bases and J 6 bases; bases outside gene matches: 16. CDR3: CASSRGSGLAGVVGEQYF. The CDR3 DNA sequence: TGTGCCAGCAGCCGGGGCTCCGGACTAGCGGGAGTAGTCGGCGAGCAGTACTTC. Based on the CDR3 plus reference TRBV7-3 and TRBJ2-7, the full variable domain is GAGVSQTPSNKVTEKGKYVELRCDPISGHTALYWYRQSLGQGPEFLIYFQGTGAADDSGLPNDRFFAVRPEGSVSTLKIQRTERGDSAVYLCASSRGSGLAGVVGEQYFGPGTRLTVT.

In this sample, this clone turned up many times. The rearrangement uses TRBV19 and TRBJ2-7, with a possible D match to TRBD1 (5 bases). Trimming cost V 3 bases and J 4 bases, with 19 bases left between them. The germline V gene encodes CDR1 LNHDA and CDR2 SQIVND (reference sequence). CDR3 length equals 16 residues. Written as DNA, the CDR3 is TGTGCCAGTAGTATCCCTCTCAGCGCTGGGGCGTACGAGCAGTACTTC. It is translated as CASSIPLSAGAYEQYF. Full variable domain (remainder filled in from reference TRBV19 and TRBJ2-7): DGGITQSPKYLFRKEGQNVTLSCEQNLNHDAMYWYRQDPGQGLRLIYYSQIVNDFQKGDIAEGYSVSREKKESFPLTVTSAQKNPTAFYLCASSIPLSAGAYEQYFGPGTRLTVT.

This chain connects TRBV4-2 to TRBJ2-1; tentatively, D is TRBD2 (6 bases). The CDR3 runs to 14 residues. Germline lookup yields CDR1 LGHNA and CDR2 YNFKEQ. Between the trimmed V and J ends, which lost 0 bases and 5 bases, there was a span of 8 bases. In DNA form, the CDR3 reads TGTGCCAGCAGCCAAGATCAGCGGGACAATGAGCAGTTCTTC. Translated, it gives CASSQDQRDNEQFF.

The rearrangement uses TRBV5-4 and TRBJ2-7, with 7 bases aligning to TRBD1. Unmatched junction bases numbered 4, after V lost 4 bases and J lost 0 bases. The CDR3 has 14 residues. Germline assignment: CDR1 SGHNT and CDR2 YYREEE (reference sequence). The DNA for the CDR3 is TGTGCCAGCAGCCGACAGGGTAGCTCCTACGAGCAGTACTTC. Translated: CASSRQGSSYEQYF.

The chain is built from TRBV7-7 and TRBJ2-1; 7 bases align to TRBD1. V shed 2 bases and J 9 bases; nucleotides not matched to a gene: 25. The length of the CDR3 is 20 residues. Germline values: CDR1 SSHAT, CDR2 FNYEAQ (reference sequence). CDR3 nucleotide sequence: TGTGCCAGCAGCTTATCCCAAAACCTGAACAGGGGAGCTGCCAGGGGTGAGCAGTTCTTC. Amino acid sequence: CASSLSQNLNRGAARGEQFF.

This chain uses TRBV7-2 with TRBJ1-1, with 7 nucleotides matching TRBD1. The length of the CDR3 is 14 residues. Looked up from germline, CDR1 is SGHTA and CDR2 is FQGNSA. With 5 bases clipped from V and 1 base from J, the junction kept 4 bases outside the gene matches. The CDR3 loop is CASSPRTGNTEAFF. In DNA form, the CDR3 reads TGTGCCAGCAGCCCCCGGACAGGGAACACTGAAGCTTTCTTT.

The V and J genes are TRBV7-3 and TRBJ1-2; D unresolved. Trimming pared 5 bases from V and 6 bases from J, leaving 16 bases between. Germline-derived CDR1 and CDR2 are SGHTA and FQGTGA. The CDR3 is 14 residues long. The CDR3 nucleotides read TGTGCCAGCAGCCCAACATATGGCTCCGATGGCTACACCTTC. Residues: CASSPTYGSDGYTF.

The chain recombines TRBV24-1 with TRBJ1-2; D gene ambiguous. The CDR3 length is 12 residues. The germline V and J ends were trimmed by 5 bases and 7 bases, with 10 bases remaining between them. The germline gives CDR1 KGHDR, CDR2 SFDVKD. CDR3 sequence: CATSGREGGYTF. In nucleotides, the CDR3 is TGTGCCACCAGTGGTAGGGAGGGTGGCTACACCTTC.